This TCR beta chain was obtained from a study of shared clonotypes between healthy human individuals. Study in general: The study used three CD4 naive, three CD4 memory, two CD8 naive and one CD8 memory plate per donor. Study-wide findings and caveats: In contrast to clonotypes shared by all four donors, non-shared clonotypes had lower generation probabilities.

Comment on this clone: The antigen remains unidentified.

Sequencing was performed with immunoSEQ multiplex PCR; in TCRdb, only in-frame clones are kept and a portion is missing. The sample comprises roughly 2,000,000 clones, 93% of which are singletons, and about 1.7% rests with the top ten. Terminally differentiated effector memory CD45RA+ cells were excluded from the naive CD8 cells, which were CD45RO-negative and positively selected for CCR7. Adult donors, all healthy and HIV-negative, had no recent acute infections or vaccinations. Trimming took 1 base from V and 2 from J, leaving 11 bases between them. The CDR3 contains 15 residues. Germline V gene sequence: CDR1 SGHAT, CDR2 FQNNGV.

This TCR was sampled from a man aged 18 to 29 in good health. Some clones in this sample may be carry-over from other donors' samples. The V and J genes are TRBV11-2 and TRBJ1-1, with D possibly matching TRBD1 (5 bases). Material: naive CD8+ T cells from PBMCs. CDR3 loop: CASSLVRQINTEAFF. The DNA for the CDR3 is TGTGCCAGCAGCTTAGTTCGACAGATAAACACTGAAGCTTTCTTT.